A selection of T cell receptor beta chains follows, all from one sample in a study of T cell changes during pregnancy in multiple sclerosis. Method: immunoSEQ multiplex PCR; TCRdb's copy keeps in-frame clones and lacks some. The table includes approximately 70,000 clones, 89% detected once. The source material was peripheral blood, sampled in the first trimester of pregnancy. Source of these receptors: a female donor in good health, enrolled as a control in a pregnancy study. CDR3s include the opening cysteine and the closing phenylalanine or tryptophan. The D gene is left open where the match is weak. Clone size is not always given. Where it is, it says once, few, many or a class for expanded clones.

>TRBJ2-4|.|TRBV7-2|.
CASSLLSQIAKNIQYF
TGTGCCAGCAGCCTTCTATCCCAAATAGCCAAAAACATTCAGTACTTC
>TRBJ2-7|.|TRBV5-5|.
CASSLQGGYEQYF
TGTGCCAGCAGCTTGCAAGGGGGCTACGAGCAGTACTTC
>TRBJ1-2|.|TRBV6-5|.
CASSYRQGNGYTF
TGTGCCAGCAGTTACCGGCAGGGAAATGGCTACACCTTC
>TRBJ1-3|.|TRBV9|.
CASSGTAAFGNTIYF
TGTGCCAGCAGCGGGACAGCCGCCTTCGGAAACACCATATATTTT
>TRBJ2-5|.|TRBV6-6|few
CATHRSAARETQYF
TGTGCCACCCACCGGAGCGCCGCAAGAGAGACCCAGTACTTC
>TRBJ2-7|.|TRBV10-3|.
CAISDGGYEQYF
TGTGCCATCAGTGATGGCGGCTACGAGCAGTACTTC
>TRBJ1-1|TRBD1|TRBV5-1|.
CASSWTGGTEAFF
TGCGCCAGCAGCTGGACAGGGGGGACTGAAGCTTTCTTT
>TRBJ2-3|TRBD1|TRBV2|.
CASSGQGISSDTQYF
TGTGCCAGCAGCGGACAGGGGATTTCTTCAGATACGCAGTATTTT
>TRBJ1-5|.|TRBV25-1|.
CASSPDGDPRPQHF
TGTGCCAGCAGCCCGGACGGGGATCCCCGGCCCCAGCATTTT
>TRBJ1-2|.|TRBV19|.
CASTLGYRALMDGYTF
TGTGCCAGTACCCTGGGGTACAGGGCCCTAATGGATGGCTACACCTTC
>TRBJ1-1|.|TRBV27|.
CASSSIGGQSTEAFF
TGTGCCAGCAGTTCCATCGGGGGGCAGAGTACTGAAGCTTTCTTT
>TRBJ1-4|.|TRBV14|.
CASSGGFGEKLFF
TGTGCCAGCAGTGGAGGGTTTGGGGAAAAACTGTTTTTT
>TRBJ2-7|TRBD2|TRBV7-9|.
CASIRTSGSGEQYF
TGTGCCAGCATCCGGACTAGCGGGAGCGGCGAGCAGTACTTC
>TRBJ2-7|.|TRBV6-1|.
CASSESRGPSYEQYF
TGTGCCAGCAGTGAATCGCGGGGGCCATCCTACGAGCAGTACTTC
>TRBJ2-3|.|TRBV10-3|once
CAISGGPSTDTQYF
TGTGCCATCAGCGGGGGTCCTAGCACAGATACGCAGTATTTT
>TRBJ2-2|TRBD1|TRBV9|.
CASSPEDRGQTLFF
TGTGCCAGCAGCCCCGAGGACAGGGGTCAAACGCTGTTTTTT
>TRBJ2-1|TRBD2|TRBV7-7|.
CASSRGLASTNEQFF
TGTGCTAGCAGCAGGGGACTAGCCAGCACCAATGAGCAGTTCTTC
>TRBJ2-3|.|TRBV25-1|.
CASSEGQRITDTQYF
TGTGCCAGCAGTGAAGGGCAGCGGATCACAGATACGCAGTATTTT
>TRBJ2-7|.|TRBV14|.
CASSPTVREQYF
TGTGCCAGCAGCCCCACCGTGCGCGAGCAGTACTTC
>TRBJ1-4|.|TRBV18|.
CASSPSQFNEKLFF
TGTGCCAGCTCACCATCACAGTTTAATGAAAAACTGTTTTTT
>TRBJ1-4|.|TRBV9|.
CASSSNPAGEVEKLFF
TGTGCCAGCAGCTCAAACCCTGCAGGGGAAGTTGAAAAACTGTTTTTT
>TRBJ2-2|.|TRBV27|.
CASSLSRGHTGELFF
TGTGCCAGCAGTTTATCACGAGGTCACACCGGGGAGCTGTTTTTT
>TRBJ1-2|TRBD1|TRBV5-6|.
CASSLWTGHSSYGYTF
TGTGCCAGCAGCTTATGGACAGGGCACAGTAGTTATGGCTACACCTTC
>TRBJ1-5|.|TRBV5-1|.
CASSEGQAHQPQHF
TGCGCCAGCAGCGAAGGACAAGCACATCAGCCCCAGCATTTT
>TRBJ1-2|.|TRBV18|.
CASSPGANYGYTF
TGTGCCAGCTCACCAGGGGCGAACTATGGCTACACCTTC
>TRBJ1-6|.|TRBV19|.
CASRGLGGDNSPLHF
TGTGCCAGTAGGGGACTAGGGGGAGATAATTCACCCCTCCACTTT
>TRBJ2-2|.|TRBV7-2|once
CASSLASGSTGELFF
TGTGCCAGCAGCTTAGCGTCGGGAAGCACCGGGGAGCTGTTTTTT
>TRBJ1-6|TRBD1|TRBV6-5|.
CASSYSPGQVLPLHF
TGTGCCAGCAGTTACTCGCCAGGACAGGTTTTACCCCTCCACTTT
>TRBJ1-4|.|TRBV6-5|.
CASSYALGAGEELFF
TGTGCCAGCAGTTACGCGTTGGGGGCCGGCGAGGAACTGTTTTTT
>TRBJ2-7|.|TRBV14|.
CASSQANYEQYF
TGTGCCAGCAGCCAAGCAAATTACGAGCAGTACTTC
>TRBJ2-3|TRBD2|TRBV7-9|.
CASSLGLAGTDTQYF
TGTGCCAGCAGCTTAGGACTAGCTGGCACAGATACGCAGTATTTT
>TRBJ2-7|TRBD2|TRBV9|.
CASSVSWGGGTLSYEQYF
TGTGCCAGCAGCGTATCATGGGGCGGGGGAACCCTCTCCTACGAGCAGTACTTC
>TRBJ1-2|.|TRBV7-9|.
CASSFPGWIYGYTF
TGTGCCAGCAGCTTTCCCGGGTGGATCTATGGCTACACCTTC
>TRBJ1-4|TRBD1|TRBV9|.
CASSAQRQGNEKLFF
TGTGCCAGCAGCGCCCAAAGACAGGGGAACGAAAAACTGTTTTTT
>TRBJ1-2|.|TRBV7-9|.
CASSLAQYGYTF
TGTGCCAGCAGCTTAGCGCAGTATGGCTACACCTTC
>TRBJ1-2|TRBD1|TRBV19|.
CASSIATGDGYTF
TGTGCCAGTAGTATAGCGACAGGGGATGGCTACACCTTC
>TRBJ2-3|.|TRBV5-1|.
CASSRDWSTDTQYF
TGCGCCAGCAGCCGGGACTGGAGCACAGATACGCAGTATTTT